This section outlines one T cell receptor beta chain sequence together with its context. Its antigen is currently unknown. Assay used: immunoSEQ multiplex PCR; TCRdb lists only in-frame clones, some missing. The profile shows 150,000 to 200,000 clones, 84% of them singletons. The source of the sample is a study of cytomegalovirus exposure and HLA in healthy donors. It was the 120-subject validation cohort, separate from the roughly 700-subject first cohort, to which the donors belonged. Broader study findings: Some 150 TCR beta chains were listed as cytomegalovirus-associated. One later analysis, an examination of the approximately 120 validation repertoires, found that first-cohort TCR clusters tended to co-occur in them. Reports showed the classifier diagnosing cytomegalovirus status with high specificity and sensitivity.

The sequenced sample consisted of PBMCs. The source is a man aged 30 to 45 in good health and CMV-seropositive.

The CDR3 spells CASSLSGQELYQPQHF. The DNA for the CDR3 is TGTGCCAGCAGCTTAAGCGGGCAGGAGCTCTATCAGCCCCAGCATTTT. The chain is built from TRBV7-3 and TRBJ1-5; no firm D call. Trimming took 1 base from V and 5 from J, leaving 15 bases between them. Germline CDR1 and CDR2: SGHTA and FQGTGA. The CDR3 runs to 16 residues.